This T cell receptor beta chain was profiled in a study of T cell responses to AZD1222 COVID-19 vaccine. This CDR3 comprises 16 residues. Per germline, CDR1 MNHEY and CDR2 SVGEGT. The V and J ends lost 5 bases and 10 bases, in that order; junction bases with no gene match: 15. The assay was immunoSEQ multiplex PCR, and TCRdb's table has in-frame clones only and misses some. The data contain 90,000 to 120,000 clones, around 91% of them singletons. The sample was peripheral blood, taken on day 0 of AZD1222 vaccination. The receptor's source is an adult in good health. The chain is built from TRBV6-2 or TRBV6-3 and TRBJ2-3; 10 nucleotides agree with TRBD2. The CDR3 bases are TGTGCCAGCAGTATTCCTCTAGCGGGGGTATCGAGTGCGCAGTATTTT. It encodes CASSIPLAGVSSAQYF.